This TCR beta chain was captured in a study of blood T cell repertoires in COVID-19. In the study overall: Nucleic acid was either cDNA or gDNA, and it came from T cells, B-cell-depleted T cells, or PBMCs.

In the original processing: Nucleated cell number was recorded as an estimate derived from reference gene primer amplification. Assay: immunoSEQ multiplex PCR; the TCRdb copy retains only in-frame clones and omits some. Clone size and the V and J calls come from that table; the DNA yielded D and trimming. The sample lists approximately 140,000 clones, roughly 84% occurring once. Per the germline V gene, CDR1 is GTSNPN and CDR2 is SVGIG (reference sequence). The CDR3 sequence is 15 residues long. The J segment lost 7 bases and the V segment lost 2 bases, leaving 8 bases of the junction unmatched. Individuals drawn from 24 US areas were roughly 18 to 95 years old. Exposed participants encountered a COVID-19 case during the 2 weeks preceding study entry.

This TCR derives from a woman between 50 and 59 years old who had been exposed to COVID-19. The sample comprised PBMCs or T cells enriched from blood (not recorded which). The chain uses TRBV30 and TRBJ2-2; 9 bases map to TRBD2. The CDR3 DNA is TGTGCCTGGAGTTTTCGCGGGAGGGCCTACGGGGAGCTGTTTTTT. Protein sequence: CAWSFRGRAYGELFF.